What follows are 20 T cell receptor beta chains derived from one specimen sequenced in a study of monozygotic twins with cystic fibrosis. Assay used: immunoSEQ multiplex PCR; TCRdb lists only in-frame clones, some missing. This sample has about 36,000 clones, with over 75% found just once. The sample was blood. The receptor source for this set is a girl aged 2-10 years with cystic fibrosis.

The chain uses TRBV30 and TRBJ1-2, with no clear D. In germline, CDR1 is GTSNPN, CDR2 SVGIG (reference sequence). This CDR3 has 13 residues. The V end lost 2 bases, the J end lost 3 bases, and 10 bases lay between the germline ends. The CDR3 region has the DNA TGTGCCTGGAGTTATAGAAGGGACTATGGCTACACCTTC. This encodes CAWSYRRDYGYTF.

The J gene is TRBJ2-3, the V gene TRBV10-3; maybe TRBD1 (5 bases). This CDR3 region has 13 residues. Trimming cost V 3 bases and J 9 bases, with 13 bases left between them. Germline V gene sequence: CDR1 ENHRY, CDR2 SYGVKD. CDR3 loop: CAISDQGSWTQYF. Written as DNA, the CDR3 is TGTGCCATCAGTGACCAGGGATCATGGACGCAGTATTTT.

This clone was recorded once. The chain has TRBV25-1 and TRBJ2-5; the D call may be TRBD1 or TRBD2 (6 bases each). V lost 4 bases and J 9 bases, leaving 15 bases between the germline ends. Per the germline V gene, CDR1 is MGHDK and CDR2 is SYGVNS. The CDR3 is made up of 13 amino acids. The CDR3: CASSVGGSLAQYF. CDR3 bases: TGTGCCAGCAGTGTAGGGGGGTCGTTGGCCCAGTACTTC.

The chain has TRBV18 and TRBJ2-7; D perhaps matches TRBD2 (6 bases). Per the germline V gene, CDR1 is KGHSH and CDR2 is LQKENI. This CDR3 is 13 amino acids long. Trimming removed 1 base at V and 3 bases at J, with 7 bases between. The CDR3 is CASSPRTNYEQYF. The CDR3 DNA reads TGTGCCAGCTCACCACGGACTAACTACGAGCAGTACTTC. The full variable domain, rest sourced from reference TRBV18 and TRBJ2-7, is NAGVMQNPRHLVRRRGQEARLRCSPMKGHSHVYWYRQLPEEGLKFMVYLQKENIIDESGMPKERFSAEFPKEGPSILRIQQVVRGDSAAYFCASSPRTNYEQYFGPGTRLTVT.

The sample holds a few counts of this clone. V gene TRBV6-1 combines with J gene TRBJ1-2; 9 bases line up with TRBD1. V was pared by 3 bases and J by 8 bases, with 4 bases of the junction left unmatched. Germline V gene lookup returns CDR1 MNHNS and CDR2 SASEGT. CDR3 length equals 13 residues. The CDR3 DNA follows: TGTGCCAGCAGTGACACAGGGGGCTCCGGCTACACCTTC. As protein: CASSDTGGSGYTF.

The chain links TRBV30 to TRBJ2-5; a possible D gene is TRBD2 (5 bases). CDR1 is GTSNPN, CDR2 SVGIG, per germline (reference sequence). The V end lost 1 base, the J end lost 9 bases, and 9 bases lay between the germline ends. The CDR3 covers 11 residues. CDR3 amino acids: CAWSAGLAQYF. DNA of the CDR3: TGTGCCTGGAGTGCCGGACTGGCCCAGTACTTC.

This clone turned up a few times. The chain recombines TRBV19 with TRBJ1-1, with D unclear. The germline V gene encodes CDR1 LNHDA and CDR2 SQIVND (reference sequence). This CDR3 comprises 10 residues. Trimming cost V 5 bases and J 4 bases, with 2 bases left between them. The CDR3 reads CASSFTEAFF. The CDR3 DNA is TGTGCCAGTAGTTTCACTGAAGCTTTCTTT. Drawing the rest from reference TRBV19 and TRBJ1-1, the complete variable domain is DGGITQSPKYLFRKEGQNVTLSCEQNLNHDAMYWYRQDPGQGLRLIYYSQIVNDFQKGDIAEGYSVSREKKESFPLTVTSAQKNPTAFYLCASSFTEAFFGQGTRLTVV.

This clone was seen only once. The gene calls are TRBV7-2 and TRBJ1-3; no clear D. CDR3 length: 15 amino acids. The germline V gene encodes CDR1 SGHTA and CDR2 FQGNSA. Trimming took 7 bases from V and 0 from J, leaving 13 bases between them. The CDR3 reads CASTQGPSSGNTIYF. As DNA, the CDR3 is TGTGCCAGCACCCAAGGACCCTCCTCTGGAAACACCATATATTTT. Using reference TRBV7-2 and TRBJ1-3 for the parts outside the CDR3, the full variable domain is GAGVSQSPSNKVTEKGKDVELRCDPISGHTALYWYRQSLGQGLEFLIYFQGNSAPDKSGLPSDRFSAERTGGSVSTLTIQRTQQEDSAVYLCASTQGPSSGNTIYFGEGSWLTVV.

The J gene is TRBJ1-2, the V gene TRBV6-5; D perhaps matches TRBD1 (5 bases). V lost 0 bases and J lost 8, with 10 bases in between. This CDR3 has 13 residues. From germline, CDR1 is MNHEY and CDR2 SVGAGI. DNA for the CDR3: TGTGCCAGCAGTTACTCCCGGGACCTGGGCTACACCTTC. Translating gives CASSYSRDLGYTF.

This clone was picked up a small number of times. The genes are TRBV9 and TRBJ2-7; possibly TRBD2 for D (6 bases). The CDR3 runs 15 residues. CDR1 is SGDLS and CDR2 is YYNGEE in the germline V gene. V lost 0 bases and J 5 bases, leaving 15 bases between the germline ends. CDR3 in amino acids: CASSVVGVWGDEQYF. In DNA, the CDR3 is TGTGCCAGCAGCGTAGTTGGGGTCTGGGGGGACGAGCAGTACTTC. The whole variable domain, filled in from reference TRBV9 and TRBJ2-7, reads DSGVTQTPKHLITATGQRVTLRCSPRSGDLSVYWYQQSLDQGLQFLIQYYNGEERAKGNILERFSAQQFPDLHSELNLSSLELGDSALYFCASSVVGVWGDEQYFGPGTRLTVT.

The chain employs TRBV5-4 and TRBJ1-2; 8 nucleotides align to TRBD1. This CDR3 comprises 14 residues. The V and J ends lost 4 bases and 4 bases, in that order; junction bases with no gene match: 6. Germline lookup yields CDR1 SGHNT and CDR2 YYREEE (reference sequence). In DNA, the CDR3 is TGTGCCAGCAGCCTCGGACAGGGCAGCTATGGCTACACCTTC. Amino acid sequence: CASSLGQGSYGYTF.

This clone was counted a few times. The chain employs TRBV29-1 and TRBJ1-1; D uncertain. V lost 4 bases and J 3 bases, leaving 12 bases between the germline ends. The CDR3 has 13 residues. In germline, CDR1 is SQVTM, CDR2 ANQGSEA. In DNA form, the CDR3 reads TGCAGCGTTGCGGCGGGGATATACACTGAAGCTTTCTTT. Translated: CSVAAGIYTEAFF.

V is TRBV9 and J is TRBJ2-1; D might be TRBD2 (5 bases). CDR3 length equals 13 residues. CDR1 is SGDLS and CDR2 is YYNGEE in the germline V gene. The V and J ends lost 4 bases and 3 bases respectively, with 8 bases between them. CDR3 residues: CASSLRDYNEQFF. CDR3 in DNA: TGTGCCAGCAGCCTACGGGACTACAATGAGCAGTTCTTC.

The chain carries TRBV6-1 and TRBJ1-2; D call uncertain. The CDR3 has 13 amino acids. V dropped 6 bases and J dropped 3 bases, with 11 bases sitting between them. Germline CDR1 is MNHNS and CDR2 is SASEGT. CDR3 in amino acids: CASSQQFDYGYTF. The DNA for the CDR3 is TGTGCCAGCAGCCAACAGTTTGACTATGGCTACACCTTC.

This sequence joins TRBV15 and TRBJ1-4; the match to TRBD1 covers 8 bases. CDR1 LNHNV and CDR2 YYDKDF come from the germline V gene (reference sequence). Trimming took 3 bases from V and 8 from J; bases not matched to a gene: 11. This CDR3 spans 16 amino acids. The CDR3 reads CATSRDPGQVNEKLFF. CDR3 in DNA: TGTGCCACCAGCAGGGATCCGGGACAGGTTAACGAAAAACTGTTTTTT.

The gene calls are TRBV27 and TRBJ2-4; no firm D call. CDR1 and CDR2 from the germline V gene are MNHEY and SMNVEV (reference sequence). This CDR3 has 14 residues. The V end lost 2 bases, the J end lost 8 bases, and 13 bases lay between the germline ends. The CDR3 is CASSLNPFQDIQYF. In DNA form, the CDR3 reads TGTGCCAGCAGTTTAAATCCCTTCCAAGACATTCAGTACTTC.

The rearrangement joins TRBV7-9 to TRBJ2-1; 10 bases align to TRBD1. CDR1 is SEHNR, CDR2 FQNEAQ, per germline (reference sequence). After removal of 5 bases from V and 6 bases from J, the junction contained 7 bases not matched to a gene. This CDR3 comprises 15 residues. The CDR3 is CASSAIRTGGNEQFF. The DNA of the CDR3 is TGTGCCAGCAGCGCAATCCGGACAGGGGGCAATGAGCAGTTCTTC.

This clone was counted a few times. The rearrangement links TRBV18 to TRBJ1-1, with unresolved D. CDR3 length equals 13 residues. The V end lost 3 bases, the J end lost 3 bases, and 8 bases lay between the germline ends. The germline CDR1 and CDR2 sequences are KGHSH and LQKENI. CDR3 residues: CASSPPGYTEAFF. Here the CDR3 DNA reads TGTGCCAGCTCACCTCCGGGGTACACTGAAGCTTTCTTT. Full variable domain (rest looked up from reference TRBV18 and TRBJ1-1): NAGVMQNPRHLVRRRGQEARLRCSPMKGHSHVYWYRQLPEEGLKFMVYLQKENIIDESGMPKERFSAEFPKEGPSILRIQQVVRGDSAAYFCASSPPGYTEAFFGQGTRLTVV.

The V gene is TRBV2, the J gene TRBJ2-7, with 9 bases lining up with TRBD1. Trimming removed 11 bases from V and 0 bases from J; junction bases left unmatched: 5. CDR3 length: 13 residues. Looked up from germline, CDR1 is SNHLY and CDR2 is FYNNEI. The CDR3 region is CAADRGYSYEQYF. In DNA form, the CDR3 reads TGTGCCGCGGACAGGGGATACTCCTACGAGCAGTACTTC. The variable domain in full, completed from reference TRBV2 and TRBJ2-7, reads EPEVTQTPSHQVTQMGQEVILRCVPISNHLYFYWYRQILGQKVEFLVSFYNNEISEKSEIFDDQFSVERPDGSNFTLKIRSTKLEDSAMYFCAADRGYSYEQYFGPGTRLTVT.

The CDR3 DNA is TGTGCCAGCAGTCGACTAGCGGGCACCGGGGAGCTGTTTTTT. Its protein is CASSRLAGTGELFF. This sequence joins TRBV2 and TRBJ2-2, with TRBD2 identical over 10 bases. This CDR3 is built from 14 residues. Looked up from germline, CDR1 is SNHLY and CDR2 is FYNNEI. The junction had 1 base not matched to a gene; V was cut back by 5 bases and J by 4 bases.